One and the same sample provided the 7 T cell receptor beta chains below, sequenced in a study of blood T cells in healthy people across ages. Next came a second PCR, run for about 6 to 11 cycles, which used a sample-barcoded 5' primer along with a J-beta primer mix. TCRdb re-derived calls from the 5' RACE reads in MiXCR, one entry per CDR3 protein. Seen here are around 1,500,000 distinct CDR3 sequences, 28% observed once, and the top ten hold over 7%. What was sequenced was blood. All receptors derive from a woman aged 30 to 39 in good health.

V and J are TRBV20-1 and TRBJ2-5, with D possibly called TRBD1 or TRBD2 (5 bases each). There are 14 residues in the CDR3. Deletions cut 4 bases from V and 1 base from J, with 13 bases between. The germline CDR1 and CDR2 sequences are DFQATT and SNEGSKA (reference sequence). The CDR3, as DNA: TGCAGTGCTAATGGGGGAGCGTTCCAAGAGACCCAGTACTTC. Encoded protein: CSANGGAFQETQYF.

This clonotype was counted between two and nine times. The J gene is TRBJ2-5, the V gene TRBV7-9; the match to TRBD1 covers 8 bases. The germline V gene encodes CDR1 SEHNR and CDR2 FQNEAQ (reference sequence). The junction had 11 bases not matched to a gene; V was cut back by 4 bases and J by 4 bases. CDR3 size: 16 residues. In DNA, the CDR3 is TGTGCCAGCAGCTCGGAGACAGGGGCTTGGATAGAGACCCAGTACTTC. Protein product: CASSSETGAWIETQYF.

The V call is TRBV6-2 or TRBV6-3, the J call TRBJ2-2; D not resolved. Germline CDR1 is MNHEY and CDR2 is SVGEGT. This CDR3 has 11 amino acids. V lost 5 bases and J 6 bases, leaving 4 bases between the germline ends. CDR3 nucleotides: TGTGCCAGCAGTATATCCGGGGAGCTGTTTTTT. It is translated as CASSISGELFF.

In its sample, this clonotype was seen many times. This chain connects TRBV20-1 to TRBJ2-1; D is ambiguous. The CDR3 has 14 amino acids. Trimming cost V 3 bases and J 0 bases, with 9 bases left between them. Germline loops: CDR1 DFQATT, CDR2 SNEGSKA (reference sequence). This chain's CDR3 is CSASRQSSYNEQFF. DNA of the CDR3: TGCAGTGCTAGTAGGCAAAGCTCCTACAATGAGCAGTTCTTC.

To note about this clonotype: The CDR3 end shows no conserved phenylalanine or tryptophan, and so a read error is likely. The rearrangement links TRBV29-1 to TRBJ2-3; 10 bases align to TRBD1. The CDR3 contains 15 residues. Trimming took 7 bases from V and 4 from J; bases not matched to a gene: 11. The germline V gene has CDR1 SQVTM and CDR2 ANQGSEA. Here the CDR3 reads CSATLGQGDADTQYL. CDR3 sequence (DNA): TGCAGCGCCACCCTAGGACAGGGGGATGCAGATACGCAGTATCTT.

There are many counts of this clonotype. V gene TRBV5-5 combines with J gene TRBJ2-4, with D perhaps TRBD1 or TRBD2 (5 bases each). Germline V gene lookup returns CDR1 SGHKS and CDR2 YYEKEE (reference sequence). V dropped 4 bases and J dropped 0 bases, with 17 bases sitting between them. The length of the CDR3 is 17 residues. CDR3: CASSPTPVGEAKNIQYF. The CDR3 DNA is TGTGCCAGCAGCCCTACCCCAGTGGGGGAAGCCAAAAACATTCAGTACTTC. Together with reference TRBV5-5 and TRBJ2-4, the CDR3 gives the full variable domain: DAGVTQSPTHLIKTRGQQVTLRCSPISGHKSVSWYQQVLGQGPQFIFQYYEKEERGRGNFPDRFSARQFPNYSSELNVNALLLGDSALYLCASSPTPVGEAKNIQYFGAGTRLSVL.

This clonotype was counted at least ten times. The chain has TRBV6-2 or TRBV6-3 and TRBJ2-1, with TRBD2 identical over 13 bases. Germline CDR1 is MNHEY and CDR2 is SVGEGT. V lost 8 bases, J lost 7 bases, and 8 bases stayed unmatched. CDR3 length: 15 amino acids. The CDR3 spells CASRLRTSGSNEQFF. In nucleotides, the CDR3 is TGTGCCAGCCGACTCCGGACTAGCGGGAGTAATGAGCAGTTCTTC.